These 14 T cell receptor beta chains were sequenced from one sample in a study of CD8 T cells in Susac syndrome. Reverse transcription of roughly 0.5 to 1 ug RNA was performed with random hexamers. MiXCR, applied by TCRdb to the immunoSEQ multiplex PCR reads, yields one record per CDR3 protein. The repertoire has 71,000 or so distinct CDR3 sequences, nearly 96% of them found once; the top ten carry 0.095% to 0.12%. The sample consisted of CD4+ T cells from PBMCs. The receptors shown here come from a human donor with multiple sclerosis.

The chain combines TRBV28 with TRBJ2-1, with TRBD1 identical over 7 bases. Germline CDR1 and CDR2: MDHEN and SYDVKM. The CDR3 has 13 residues. J lost 6 bases, V lost 5 bases, and 4 bases had no gene match. The CDR3: CASSTRQGNEQFF. CDR3 nucleotide sequence: TGTGCCAGCAGTACCCGACAGGGCAATGAGCAGTTCTTC.

CDR3 bases: TGTGCCAGCAGTTTAAACCAGGGGGCGCCATACGAGCAGTACTTC. Translated, it gives CASSLNQGAPYEQYF. The chain employs TRBV7-2 and TRBJ2-7; 8 positions match TRBD1. There are 15 residues in the CDR3. With V trimmed by 6 bases and J by 4 bases, 11 bases remained unmatched. Germline V lookup: CDR1 SGHTA, CDR2 FQGNSA.

This clonotype was seen once. The V and J genes are TRBV25-1 and TRBJ2-7; unclear D gene. Trimming left V 2 bases short and J 1 base short, with 9 bases between. The CDR3 loop spans 14 amino acids. Germline V gene lookup returns CDR1 MGHDK and CDR2 SYGVNS. The CDR3 region has the DNA TGTGCCAGCAGTGAAGGTCCAGTTTCCTACGAGCAGTACTTC. Translation gives CASSEGPVSYEQYF.

J is TRBJ2-5 and V is TRBV20-1, with 12 bases fitting TRBD1. V dropped 5 bases and J dropped 5; count of bases not matched to a gene: 9. This CDR3 is 15 amino acids long. From germline, CDR1 is DFQATT and CDR2 SNEGSKA (reference sequence). CDR3 DNA sequence: TGCAGTGCTCTCCCGGGACAGGGGGCTGATGAGACCCAGTACTTC. Its translation is CSALPGQGADETQYF.

CDR3 protein: CASSLEGAWETQYF. CDR3 nucleotide sequence: TGCGCCAGCAGCTTGGAGGGGGCATGGGAGACCCAGTACTTC. The chain couples TRBV5-1 to TRBJ2-5, with 7 bases fitting TRBD1. CDR1 SGHRS and CDR2 YFSETQ come from the germline V gene. The CDR3 loop spans 14 amino acids. Trimming removed 0 bases from V and 5 bases from J; junction bases left unmatched: 4. The variable domain in full, with the rest retrieved from reference TRBV5-1 and TRBJ2-5, is KAGVTQTPRYLIKTRGQQVTLSCSPISGHRSVSWYQQTPGQGLQFLFEYFSETQRNKGNFPGRFSGRQFSNSRSEMNVSTLELGDSALYLCASSLEGAWETQYFGPGTRLLVL.

The gene calls are TRBV11-3 and TRBJ1-1; D gene unclear. This CDR3 is built from 13 residues. The germline CDR1 and CDR2 sequences are SGHNT and YENEEA. V lost 7 bases to trimming and J lost 1 base, with 10 bases between them. The CDR3 loop is CASTNIKNTEAFF. The CDR3 DNA reads TGTGCCAGCACCAACATAAAGAACACTGAAGCTTTCTTT.

The V and J genes are TRBV12-3 or TRBV12-4 and TRBJ2-3, with 14 bases matching TRBD2. This CDR3 is 17 amino acids long. J gave up 4 bases and V 5 bases, and 8 bases lay outside the gene matches. CDR3 nucleotides: TGTGCCAGCAGTCAAACCGGACTAGCGGGGGGCGCAGATACGCAGTATTTT. It yields the protein CASSQTGLAGGADTQYF.

The rearrangement uses TRBV7-2 and TRBJ1-1, with D perhaps matching TRBD1 (5 bases). Germline V gives CDR1 SGHTA, CDR2 FQGNSA. The CDR3 is 15 amino acids. The V and J ends lost 1 base and 1 base respectively, with 10 bases between them. CDR3 region: CASSLVRGRNTEAFF. The CDR3, as DNA: TGTGCCAGCAGCTTAGTTCGGGGGAGGAACACTGAAGCTTTCTTT.

The chain joins TRBV25-1 to TRBJ2-5, with D perhaps TRBD1 (6 bases). Trimming took 6 bases from V and 6 from J, leaving 11 bases between them. There are 12 residues in the CDR3. Germline V CDR1 and CDR2: MGHDK, SYGVNS. CDR3 protein: CASRDQGKTQYF. The CDR3 DNA reads TGTGCCAGCAGGGATCAGGGGAAGACCCAGTACTTC. The full variable domain, its missing parts supplied by reference TRBV25-1 and TRBJ2-5, is EADIYQTPRYLVIGTGKKITLECSQTMGHDKMYWYQQDPGMELHLIHYSYGVNSTEKGDLSSESTVSRIRTEHFPLTLESARPSHTSQYLCASRDQGKTQYFGPGTRLLVL.

The rearrangement joins TRBV7-8 to TRBJ2-7; 8 bases line up with TRBD1. Germline lookup yields CDR1 SGHVS and CDR2 FQNEAQ. The CDR3 length is 14 residues. V lost 5 bases and J lost 4; bases outside the gene matches: 7. This chain's CDR3 is CASSSPGGLYEQYF. CDR3 coding DNA: TGTGCCAGCAGCAGTCCAGGGGGCTTATACGAGCAGTACTTC.

This clonotype was counted a single time. V gene TRBV24-1 combines with J gene TRBJ2-6, with D unclear. Germline CDR1 KGHDR, CDR2 SFDVKD. V was trimmed by 5 bases and J by 0 bases, leaving 10 bases between them. The CDR3 has 16 residues. The CDR3 nucleotides read TGTGCCACCAGTGGACCCAGCCCCTCTGGGGCCAACGTCCTGACTTTC. It translates to CATSGPSPSGANVLTF.

The V gene is TRBV24-1, the J gene TRBJ2-1; TRBD1 aligns across 11 bases. This CDR3 has 16 residues. Per the germline V gene, CDR1 is KGHDR and CDR2 is SFDVKD. With V trimmed by 3 bases and J by 4 bases, 4 bases remained unmatched. The CDR3 DNA sequence: TGTGCCACCAGTGATCGGACAGGGGGCCCATACAATGAGCAGTTCTTC. Encoded protein: CATSDRTGGPYNEQFF.

This CDR3 is CASSQDAPTYNEQFF. CDR3 DNA: TGTGCCAGCAGCCAAGATGCACCAACCTACAATGAGCAGTTCTTC. The chain uses TRBV3-1 and TRBJ2-1; D is undetermined. Germline V CDR1 and CDR2: LGHDT, YNNKEL (reference sequence). V lost 0 bases, J lost 2 bases, and 8 bases lay in between. CDR3 length equals 15 residues.

This chain connects TRBV9 to TRBJ2-5, with a tentative D call TRBD1 (5 bases). CDR3 length equals 15 residues. Trimming pared 1 base from V and 5 bases from J, leaving 15 bases between. Germline CDR1 SGDLS, CDR2 YYNGEE. This CDR3 is CASSVQDTVGETQYF. For the CDR3, the DNA is TGTGCCAGCAGCGTACAGGACACCGTCGGGGAGACCCAGTACTTC.